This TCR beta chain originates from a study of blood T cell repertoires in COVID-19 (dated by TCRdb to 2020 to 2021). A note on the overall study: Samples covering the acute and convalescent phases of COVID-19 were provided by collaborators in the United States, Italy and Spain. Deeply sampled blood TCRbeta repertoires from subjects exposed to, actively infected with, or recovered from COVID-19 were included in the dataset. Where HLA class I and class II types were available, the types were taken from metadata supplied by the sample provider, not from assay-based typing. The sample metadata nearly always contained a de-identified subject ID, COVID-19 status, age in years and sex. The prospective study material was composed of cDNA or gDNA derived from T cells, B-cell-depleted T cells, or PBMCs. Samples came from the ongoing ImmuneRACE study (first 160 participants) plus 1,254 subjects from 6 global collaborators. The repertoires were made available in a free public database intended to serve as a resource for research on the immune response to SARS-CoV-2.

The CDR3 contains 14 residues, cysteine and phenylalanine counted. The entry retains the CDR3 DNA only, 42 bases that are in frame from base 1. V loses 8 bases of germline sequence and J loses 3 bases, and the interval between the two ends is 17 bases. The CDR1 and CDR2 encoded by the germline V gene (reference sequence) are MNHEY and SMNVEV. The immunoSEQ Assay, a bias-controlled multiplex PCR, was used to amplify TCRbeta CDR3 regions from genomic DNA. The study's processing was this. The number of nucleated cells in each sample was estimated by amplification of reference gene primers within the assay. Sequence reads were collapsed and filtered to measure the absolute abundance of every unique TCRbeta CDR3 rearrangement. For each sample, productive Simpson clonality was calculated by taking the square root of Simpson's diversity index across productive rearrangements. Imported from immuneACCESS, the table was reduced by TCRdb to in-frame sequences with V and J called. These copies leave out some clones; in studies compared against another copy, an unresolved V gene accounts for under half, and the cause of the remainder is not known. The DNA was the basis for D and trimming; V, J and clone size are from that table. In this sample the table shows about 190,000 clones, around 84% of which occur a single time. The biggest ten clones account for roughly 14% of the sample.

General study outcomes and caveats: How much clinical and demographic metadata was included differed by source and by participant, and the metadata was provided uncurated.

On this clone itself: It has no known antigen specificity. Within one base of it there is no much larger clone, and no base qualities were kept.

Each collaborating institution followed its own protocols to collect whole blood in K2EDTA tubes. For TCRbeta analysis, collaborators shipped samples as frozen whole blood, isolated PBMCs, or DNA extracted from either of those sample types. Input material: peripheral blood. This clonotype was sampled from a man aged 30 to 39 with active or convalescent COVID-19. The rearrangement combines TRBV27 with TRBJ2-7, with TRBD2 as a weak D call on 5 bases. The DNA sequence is TGTGCCAGCTGGAATAGCGCCTCTAACTACGAGCAGTACTTC. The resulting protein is CASWNSASNYEQYF.